Sequencing of this T cell receptor (beta chain) was carried out in a study of T cells in Graves' hyperthyroidism and ophthalmopathy. Study results and limitations: Within blood appeared most thyroid clonotypes that had expanded above 0.001.

Clinical Activity Scores of at least 3, NOSPECS grades of at least 4 and durations under 3 months characterized ophthalmopathy patients. The study left out patients who had uncontrolled infection, other autoimmune disease, pregnancy or lactation. TCR beta CDR3 region amplification was performed from RNA transcripts. An initial round of RT-PCR targeting the TCR CDR3 relied on the HTBI primer set. From the multiplex PCR reads, TCRdb called clonotypes with MiXCR, one entry per CDR3 protein. The data hold about 400,000 distinct CDR3 sequences, with about 14% observed a single time. A remark on this clonotype: Its specificity is unknown.

The material sequenced was blood. The clonotype comes from a woman in her 30s with Graves' ophthalmopathy.

CDR3 sequence reads: CAISTGTEAFF. The CDR3 nucleotides are TGTGCCATAAGTACAGGGACTGAAGCTTTCTTT. The rearrangement uses TRBV6-2 or TRBV6-3 and TRBJ1-1; D possibly corresponds to TRBD1 (6 bases). Germline CDR1 reads MNHEY; CDR2 reads SVGEGT. The CDR3 consists of 11 residues. Trimming took off 10 bases at V and 5 bases at J, with 11 bases between the two ends.